The sequence of this T cell receptor (beta chain) was determined in a study of response to subunit inactivated influenza vaccine. This CDR3 is 15 amino acids long. Unmatched junction bases numbered 4, after V lost 6 bases and J lost 0 bases. TCRdb ran MiXCR on the RT-PCR reads and lists one entry per CDR3 protein. There are 500,000 or so distinct CDR3 sequences in the sample; around 9.9% occur only once, and around 12% lies in the top ten. Study observations and caveats: There was a suggestion from the authors that each seasonal influenza vaccination recruits few new T cells.

Ten or more counts support this clonotype. Its antigen remains unidentified. This rearrangement joins TRBV12-3 or TRBV12-4 to TRBJ2-7; the match to TRBD1 covers 11 bases. The specimen comprised PBMCs from blood, sampled roughly 6 weeks after vaccination. This receptor was identified in a man aged 45-65 years who received an inactivated influenza vaccine. CDR3 nucleotide sequence: TGTGCCAGCAGCGTGGGACAGGGGGTCTCCTACGAGCAGTACTTC. It specifies CASSVGQGVSYEQYF.